These 14 T cell receptor beta chains came from one sample sequenced in a study of OX40 agonist ivuxolimab in advanced cancers. Sequencing used immunoSEQ multiplex PCR; TCRdb keeps in-frame clones, though not all of them. The table lists under 80,000 clones, about 93% of them singletons. The sample here was CD4+ or CD8+ T cells sorted from blood, taken in a trial of the OX40 agonist ivuxolimab. Receptor source: an adult with an advanced solid tumor such as melanoma, head and neck, liver or kidney cancer.

This chain links TRBV5-1 with TRBJ1-1, with D unclear. There are 14 residues in the CDR3. Trimming stripped 1 base from V and 2 bases from J, with 9 bases between. Germline V gene lookup returns CDR1 SGHRS and CDR2 YFSETQ. The CDR3 sequence is CASSLFGVNTEAFF. Written as DNA, the CDR3 is TGCGCCAGCAGCTTGTTTGGGGTTAACACTGAAGCTTTCTTT.

This rearrangement joins TRBV10-2 to TRBJ2-4, with TRBD2 matching 10 bases. The CDR3 covers 19 residues. The V and J ends lost 3 bases and 0 bases, in that order; junction bases with no gene match: 11. The germline V gene encodes CDR1 WSHSY and CDR2 SAAADI. CDR3 nucleotide sequence: TGCGCCAGCAGTGATCCCCAGCGGGAGGGCCTTCTAGCCAAAAACATTCAGTACTTC. This sequence encodes CASSDPQREGLLAKNIQYF.

This chain links TRBV11-2 with TRBJ2-3, with TRBD1 matching 7 bases. J lost 5 bases, V lost 3 bases, and 17 bases had no gene match. The CDR3 runs 18 residues. Germline CDR1 and CDR2: SGHAT and FQNNGV. The CDR3 sequence is CASSFAYGTEIFLDTQYF. The CDR3 DNA is TGTGCCAGCAGCTTTGCCTACGGGACAGAGATCTTCTTAGATACGCAGTATTTT.

The chain joins TRBV27 to TRBJ2-3; 12 bases fit TRBD2. The J segment lost 2 bases and the V segment lost 3 bases, leaving 6 bases of the junction unmatched. The CDR3 sequence is 17 residues long. CDR1 is MNHEY, CDR2 SMNVEV, per germline (reference sequence). CDR3: CASSLLGLAGPTDTQYF. In nucleotides, the CDR3 is TGTGCCAGCAGTTTGCTAGGACTAGCGGGACCCACAGATACGCAGTATTTT.

The table lists this clone with a count of one. The V call is TRBV27, the J call TRBJ2-1; no firm D call. Per germline, CDR1 MNHEY and CDR2 SMNVEV (reference sequence). CDR3 length: 14 amino acids. V lost 5 bases and J lost 4, with 12 bases in between. As DNA, the CDR3 is TGTGCCAGCAGTAAAAGATTGGGATACAATGAGCAGTTCTTC. Its protein product is CASSKRLGYNEQFF.

J is TRBJ2-1 and V is TRBV9; 10 bases map to TRBD2. The V gene's germline CDR1 is SGDLS and CDR2 YYNGEE. Trimming cost V 4 bases and J 4 bases; bases outside gene matches: 8. The CDR3 consists of 16 residues. The CDR3 sequence: CASSPFGAGGYNEQFF. As DNA, the CDR3 is TGTGCCAGCAGCCCCTTCGGAGCGGGAGGGTACAATGAGCAGTTCTTC.

This rearrangement joins TRBV7-9 to TRBJ2-2; 13 bases line up with TRBD2. CDR1 is SEHNR and CDR2 is FQNEAQ in the germline V gene (reference sequence). V was pared by 5 bases and J by 4 bases, with 4 bases of the junction left unmatched. The CDR3 length is 16 residues. The CDR3 bases are TGTGCCAGCAGCCATCGACTAGCGGGAGGCACCGGGGAGCTGTTTTTT. Protein sequence: CASSHRLAGGTGELFF. The full variable domain, in which reference TRBV7-9 and TRBJ2-2 provide the parts outside the CDR3, is DTGVSQNPRHKITKRGQNVTFRCDPISEHNRLYWYRQTLGQGPEFLTYFQNEAQLEKSRLLSDRFSAERPKGSFSTLEIQRTEQGDSAMYLCASSHRLAGGTGELFFGEGSRLTVL.

The V and J genes are TRBV5-1 and TRBJ2-7; 9 bases fit TRBD1. With V trimmed by 3 bases and J by 13 bases, 23 bases remained unmatched. Germline CDR1 SGHRS, CDR2 YFSETQ. There are 17 residues in the CDR3. CDR3 amino acids: CASSSYPPGQGGGGAYF. As DNA, the CDR3 is TGCGCCAGCAGCTCGTACCCTCCGGGACAGGGTGGAGGAGGGGCCTACTTC. The whole variable domain, remainder taken from reference TRBV5-1 and TRBJ2-7, is KAGVTQTPRYLIKTRGQQVTLSCSPISGHRSVSWYQQTPGQGLQFLFEYFSETQRNKGNFPGRFSGRQFSNSRSEMNVSTLELGDSALYLCASSSYPPGQGGGGAYFGPGTRLTVT.

The chain combines TRBV6-6 with TRBJ1-2; D possibly corresponds to TRBD1 (5 bases). In germline, CDR1 is MNHNY, CDR2 SVGAGI (reference sequence). V dropped 10 bases and J dropped 3 bases, with 12 bases sitting between them. This CDR3 comprises 12 residues. The CDR3 spells CATIRGDYGYTF. The CDR3 bases are TGTGCCACGATAAGGGGCGACTATGGCTACACCTTC.

The V and J genes are TRBV9 and TRBJ1-2; TRBD1 aligns across 10 bases. Germline values: CDR1 SGDLS, CDR2 YYNGEE. Unmatched junction bases numbered 5, after V lost 0 bases and J lost 6 bases. CDR3 length equals 15 residues. DNA of the CDR3: TGTGCCAGCAGCGTAGAGTTGGGACAGGGGCATGGCTACACCTTC. This encodes CASSVELGQGHGYTF.

The chain uses TRBV5-8 and TRBJ2-1; D unresolved. Per germline, CDR1 SGHTS and CDR2 YDEGEE. This CDR3 contains 17 residues. Trimming removed 4 bases at V and 2 bases at J, with 19 bases between. The CDR3 DNA is TGTGCCAGCAGCCCCGATATAGGTGAGACGGCCTACAATGAGCAGTTCTTC. Residues: CASSPDIGETAYNEQFF.

For this clone: The junction departs from germline at one end; a sequencing error may be responsible. The rearrangement joins TRBV5-6 to TRBJ1-2, with 7 nucleotides matching TRBD1. The CDR3 is 13 amino acids. Germline-derived CDR1 and CDR2 are SGHDT and YYEEEE. CDR3: CASSLGDSVPFCF. CDR3 nucleotide sequence: TGTGCCAGCAGCTTGGGGGACAGCGTACCTTTTTGCTTC.

The chain couples TRBV13 to TRBJ2-3; possible D gene TRBD1, 6 bases. This CDR3 comprises 15 residues. The V end was cut by 0 bases, the J end by 1 base, with 8 bases between. Germline CDR1 is PRHDT and CDR2 is FYEKMQ (reference sequence). The CDR3 nucleotides read TGTGCCAGCAGCTTAGGGACAGGAGGCACAGATACGCAGTATTTT. Protein: CASSLGTGGTDTQYF.

The V gene is TRBV11-2, the J gene TRBJ1-1, with D unresolved. The CDR3 runs to 12 residues. V gave up 2 bases and J gave up 6 bases, with 7 bases separating them. The germline CDR1 and CDR2 sequences are SGHAT and FQNNGV. CDR3 sequence reads: CASSLSSPEAFF. The CDR3, as DNA: TGTGCCAGCAGCTTATCTTCCCCTGAAGCTTTCTTT.